Following are 23 T cell receptor beta chains from one sample sequenced in a study of cytomegalovirus exposure and HLA in healthy donors. PCR involved 60 Vbeta and 13 Jbeta primers. The assay was immunoSEQ multiplex PCR, and TCRdb's table has in-frame clones only and misses some. The sample lists around 150,000 clones; about 70% were seen once. The sequencing input was PBMCs. The receptor source for this set is a male donor in good health and CMV-seronegative.

This clone was observed once. The rearrangement uses TRBV4-3 and TRBJ2-1; possible D gene TRBD2, 5 bases. The V gene's germline CDR1 is LGHNA and CDR2 YSLEER. The CDR3 totals 15 residues. The V and J ends lost 4 bases and 0 bases respectively, with 10 bases between them. CDR3: CASSLLGLSYNEQFF. DNA for the CDR3: TGCGCCAGCAGCCTTCTCGGACTCTCCTACAATGAGCAGTTCTTC.

The CDR3 is CASSSDRGRQPQHF. CDR3 sequence (DNA): TGCGCCAGCAGCTCGGACAGGGGCAGGCAGCCCCAGCATTTT. The chain is built from TRBV5-1 and TRBJ1-5; 9 nucleotides match TRBD1. The germline CDR1 and CDR2 sequences are SGHRS and YFSETQ. The CDR3 is made up of 14 amino acids. After removal of 3 bases from V and 7 bases from J, the junction contained 5 bases not matched to a gene.

The V call is TRBV5-1, the J call TRBJ2-1; perhaps TRBD2 as D (6 bases). The CDR3 consists of 18 residues. Germline CDR1 and CDR2: SGHRS and YFSETQ. V was pared by 4 bases and J by 2 bases, with 22 bases between. CDR3 residues: CASSMGRGGAGPYNEQFF. Here the CDR3 DNA reads TGCGCCAGCAGCATGGGCCGAGGAGGGGCGGGTCCCTACAATGAGCAGTTCTTC.

Note on this clone: The junction departs from germline at one end; a sequencing error may be responsible. The V call is TRBV7-9, the J call TRBJ2-1; D unresolved. Germline-derived CDR1 and CDR2 are SEHNR and FQNEAQ (reference sequence). This CDR3 is built from 17 residues. The CDR3 reads CASSLDVGVSSHNEQFF. For the CDR3, the DNA is TGTGCCAGCAGCTTAGACGTTGGCGTTAGCTCCCACAATGAGCAGTTCTTC. Full variable domain (missing parts from reference TRBV7-9 and TRBJ2-1): DTGVSQNPRHKITKRGQNVTFRCDPISEHNRLYWYRQTLGQGPEFLTYFQNEAQLEKSRLLSDRFSAERPKGSFSTLEIQRTEQGDSAMYLCASSLDVGVSSHNEQFFGPGTRLTVL.

The rearrangement links TRBV30 to TRBJ2-4, with a weak D call TRBD2 (5 bases). This CDR3 is 16 amino acids long. Germline V gene lookup returns CDR1 GTSNPN and CDR2 SVGIG (reference sequence). V lost 2 bases and J lost 4, with 18 bases in between. The CDR3 spells CAWSFSPGIGKNIQYF. Written as DNA, the CDR3 is TGTGCCTGGAGTTTCTCTCCGGGGATCGGTAAAAACATTCAGTACTTC.

The chain has TRBV28 and TRBJ1-5; D might be TRBD1 (5 bases). This CDR3 comprises 14 residues. The germline V gene encodes CDR1 MDHEN and CDR2 SYDVKM. V was pared by 6 bases and J by 7 bases, with 16 bases between. CDR3 sequence reads: CASSPAGGIQPQHF. CDR3 in DNA: TGTGCCAGCAGCCCCGCCGGGGGGATCCAGCCCCAGCATTTT. Full variable domain (outside the CDR3, taken from reference TRBV28 and TRBJ1-5): DVKVTQSSRYLVKRTGEKVFLECVQDMDHENMFWYRQDPGLGLRLIYFSYDVKMKEKGDIPEGYSVSREKKERFSLILESASTNQTSMYLCASSPAGGIQPQHFGDGTRLSIL.

Comments on this clone: The same CDR3 is also encoded by other DNA sequences in this sample. The chain has TRBV7-8 and TRBJ2-3; TRBD1 agrees at 8 bases. CDR1 SGHVS and CDR2 FQNEAQ come from the germline V gene. V lost 5 bases, J lost 2 bases, and 6 bases stayed unmatched. The length of the CDR3 is 15 residues. The DNA for the CDR3 is TGTGCCAGCAGCATTCGGACAGGGTTCACAGATACGCAGTATTTT. Translated, it gives CASSIRTGFTDTQYF.

This chain joins TRBV29-1 and TRBJ2-2; D perhaps matches TRBD1 (6 bases). Germline assignment: CDR1 SQVTM and CDR2 ANQGSEA. Deletions cut 2 bases from V and 4 bases from J, with 11 bases between. The CDR3 covers 14 residues. CDR3 in DNA: TGCAGCGTTGAACAGGGGACGGCCACCGGGGAGCTGTTTTTT. Protein: CSVEQGTATGELFF.

This clone was found a few times. The chain carries TRBV4-3 and TRBJ1-3; D remains unclear. The V gene lost 0 bases and the J gene lost 2 bases, with 14 bases spanning the gap. The CDR3 has 17 residues. CDR1 is LGHNA, CDR2 YSLEER, per germline. For the CDR3, the DNA is TGCGCCAGCAGCCAAGATCTCGGCGGCCTTACTGGAAACACCATATATTTT. Encoded protein: CASSQDLGGLTGNTIYF.

The CDR3, as DNA: TGTGCTAGTGGTTTGGTACAGGGAGGGGAGACCGGGGAGCTGTTTTTT. Protein product: CASGLVQGGETGELFF. V gene TRBV12-5 combines with J gene TRBJ2-2; D possibly corresponds to TRBD2 (7 bases). The CDR3 consists of 16 residues. Trimming shortened V by 0 bases and J by 5 bases, and 13 bases separated the two germline ends. The germline gives CDR1 LGHNT, CDR2 FRNRAP.

The chain uses TRBV9 and TRBJ1-6, with TRBD1 identical over 8 bases. V lost 3 bases and J lost 4; bases outside the gene matches: 3. The germline V gene encodes CDR1 SGDLS and CDR2 YYNGEE. This CDR3 is 15 amino acids long. The CDR3 coding sequence is TGTGCCAGCAGCGAGACAGGGGTTTATAATTCACCCCTCCACTTT. Protein sequence: CASSETGVYNSPLHF.

The J gene is TRBJ1-3, the V gene TRBV28; no reliable D call. Trimming took off 11 bases at V and 1 base at J, with 15 bases between the two ends. This CDR3 region has 14 residues. CDR1 and CDR2 from the germline V gene are MDHEN and SYDVKM. CDR3 sequence (DNA): TGTGCCTCCTCCCGAGAGGCTTCTGGAAACACCATATATTTT. Its translation is CASSREASGNTIYF. Full variable domain (outside the CDR3, taken from reference TRBV28 and TRBJ1-3): DVKVTQSSRYLVKRTGEKVFLECVQDMDHENMFWYRQDPGLGLRLIYFSYDVKMKEKGDIPEGYSVSREKKERFSLILESASTNQTSMYLCASSREASGNTIYFGEGSWLTVV.

CDR3 bases: TGCGCCAGCAGCCCGGGCGGGGACCGGGTAATAGAAAAACTGTTTTTT. Protein sequence: CASSPGGDRVIEKLFF. The chain recombines TRBV4-1 with TRBJ1-4, with a weak D call TRBD1 (5 bases). Trimming left V 4 bases short and J 8 bases short, with 20 bases between. CDR1 MGHRA and CDR2 YSYEKL come from the germline V gene. The length of the CDR3 is 16 residues.

This clone was recorded only once. The chain links TRBV2 to TRBJ1-5; D ambiguous. Germline CDR1 and CDR2: SNHLY and FYNNEI. Trimming pared 7 bases from V and 0 bases from J, leaving 16 bases between. The length of the CDR3 is 16 residues. This CDR3 is CASTKSEGSSNQPQHF. CDR3 coding DNA: TGTGCCAGCACCAAATCTGAAGGGAGTAGCAATCAGCCCCAGCATTTT.

The count of this clone is one. The chain combines TRBV7-2 with TRBJ2-2, with TRBD2 matching over 12 bases. The CDR3 runs to 17 residues. V dropped 4 bases and J dropped 5; count of bases not matched to a gene: 8. The germline V gene has CDR1 SGHTA and CDR2 FQGNSA. CDR3 coding DNA: TGTGCCAGCAGCTCCCTGACTAGCGGGAGTTGGACCGGGGAGCTGTTTTTT. Encoded protein: CASSSLTSGSWTGELFF. The full variable domain, in which reference TRBV7-2 and TRBJ2-2 provide the parts outside the CDR3, is GAGVSQSPSNKVTEKGKDVELRCDPISGHTALYWYRQSLGQGLEFLIYFQGNSAPDKSGLPSDRFSAERTGGSVSTLTIQRTQQEDSAVYLCASSSLTSGSWTGELFFGEGSRLTVL.

The gene calls are TRBV6-6 and TRBJ1-5; D unclear. Per germline, CDR1 MNHNY and CDR2 SVGAGI (reference sequence). Trimming pared 6 bases from V and 5 bases from J, leaving 11 bases between. The CDR3 is made up of 13 amino acids. CDR3 in DNA: TGTGCCAGCAGGTCGCCTCAGGATCAGCCCCAGCATTTT. Its translation: CASRSPQDQPQHF.

In this sample, this clone turned up a few times. The CDR3 spells CASSSDPSGGPRPYF. CDR3 coding DNA: TGTGCCAGCAGCTCAGACCCTAGCGGGGGCCCCCGTCCGTATTTT. The chain is built from TRBV9 and TRBJ2-3; 10 nucleotides agree with TRBD2. The germline V gene has CDR1 SGDLS and CDR2 YYNGEE. V lost 4 bases to trimming and J lost 14 bases; unmatched junction nucleotides: 16. The CDR3 loop spans 15 amino acids.

This clone was observed once. V gene TRBV4-3 combines with J gene TRBJ2-1; possible D gene TRBD1, 6 bases. V was pared by 4 bases and J by 4 bases, with 17 bases between. CDR3 length equals 16 residues. Germline V gene data show CDR1 as LGHNA and CDR2 as YSLEER. The CDR3 region is CASSPTPYRDYNEQFF. In DNA, the CDR3 is TGCGCCAGCAGCCCAACACCCTACAGGGATTACAATGAGCAGTTCTTC.

V gene TRBV27 combines with J gene TRBJ2-7; D perhaps matches TRBD1 (5 bases). Germline V lookup: CDR1 MNHEY, CDR2 SMNVEV (reference sequence). The CDR3 length is 14 residues. V was cut by 2 bases and J by 3 bases, with 11 bases left in between. This CDR3 is CASSLKGVGYEQYF. DNA of the CDR3: TGTGCCAGCAGTTTAAAAGGGGTCGGCTACGAGCAGTACTTC.

CDR3 DNA: TGTGCCATCAGTGGAACTAGCGGGGGGAGGGAGACCCAGTACTTC. Protein sequence: CAISGTSGGRETQYF. The rearrangement uses TRBV10-3 and TRBJ2-5; 12 positions match TRBD2. Germline trimming cut 4 bases from V and 5 bases from J; bases unmatched to any gene: 5. CDR1 and CDR2 from the germline V gene are ENHRY and SYGVKD. The length of the CDR3 is 15 residues.

This clone has only a few counts. V and J are TRBV29-1 and TRBJ2-7; perhaps TRBD2 as D (6 bases). The CDR3 loop spans 13 amino acids. The V end was cut by 4 bases, the J end by 4 bases, with 14 bases between. The V gene's germline CDR1 is SQVTM and CDR2 ANQGSEA. In DNA, the CDR3 is TGCAGCGTTGGATACGGGGGAGTTTACGAGCAGTACTTC. Translated: CSVGYGGVYEQYF.

The rearrangement links TRBV7-2 to TRBJ2-7; the match to TRBD2 covers 9 bases. The trim removed 5 bases at V and 6 bases at J, leaving 17 bases unmatched. The CDR3 has 17 residues. Germline V lookup: CDR1 SGHTA, CDR2 FQGNSA. In DNA form, the CDR3 reads TGTGCCAGCAGCCCCACCGGCGGGGGGGCTAATAGGGGCGAGCAGTACTTC. Translating it yields CASSPTGGGANRGEQYF.

The chain links TRBV7-9 to TRBJ1-4, with D possibly being TRBD1 (5 bases). The V and J ends lost 2 bases and 7 bases respectively, with 14 bases between them. CDR3 length equals 15 residues. Germline-derived CDR1 and CDR2 are SEHNR and FQNEAQ (reference sequence). The CDR3 DNA follows: TGTGCCAGCAGCTTAAGGGGAGGTAGTTTTGAAAAACTGTTTTTT. Translating gives CASSLRGGSFEKLFF.